What follows is one TCR beta chain and its context. The antigen remains unidentified. The assay was immunoSEQ multiplex PCR, and TCRdb's table has in-frame clones only and misses some. The sample comprises 50,000 to 60,000 clones, over 75% of which are singletons, and roughly 1.6% rests with the top ten. There are 14 residues in the CDR3. Looked up from germline, CDR1 is SGHVS and CDR2 is FNYEAQ. With 1 base removed from V and 0 bases from J, the gap between germline ends came to 5 bases. Patients were ruled out by autoimmune disease history or systemic immunosuppression. The data originate from a study of OX40 agonist ivuxolimab in advanced cancers. Study context: The dose-escalation cohort was about 86% male, with a mean age of approximately 61 years, ranging about 23 to 90.

Study-level findings and limits: Low clonal expansion, among the lowest seen, marked partial responders at 0.1-3.0 mg/kg. Circulating CD4+ and CD8+ T cells showed clonal expansion by week 6 at 0.1 to 3.0 mg/kg.

The specimen was CD4+ or CD8+ T cells sorted from blood, collected in a trial of the OX40 agonist ivuxolimab. The sequence was obtained from an adult with an advanced solid tumor such as melanoma, head and neck, liver or kidney cancer. The rearrangement uses TRBV7-6 and TRBJ2-3; D gene unclear. The CDR3 loop is CASSLDSSTDTQYF. CDR3 nucleotides: TGTGCCAGCAGCTTAGATTCTAGCACAGATACGCAGTATTTT.